Listed here are 28 T cell receptor beta chains from one sample, sequenced in a study of radiation and T cells in renal cell carcinoma. As for time point: baseline pretreatment blood. Treatment meaning: 15 Gy SBRT to primary tumor, nephrectomy 4 weeks later. The data were produced by immunoSEQ multiplex PCR, yet TCRdb's version contains in-frame clones alone and is incomplete. The table shows more than 75,000 clones, with 70% to 85% occurring only once. Sequences were derived from blood, sampled from a patient whose treatment included radiotherapy and nephrectomy. These receptors were taken from a man between 60 and 75 years old with renal cell carcinoma.

The rearrangement uses TRBV5-4 and TRBJ1-2; D not certain. The CDR3 contains 13 residues. The germline CDR1 and CDR2 sequences are SGHNT and YYREEE (reference sequence). The germline V and J ends were trimmed by 6 bases and 0 bases, with 9 bases remaining between them. For the CDR3, the DNA is TGTGCCAGCACCCGAGGATCTAACTATGGCTACACCTTC. This encodes CASTRGSNYGYTF.

The V call is TRBV6-6, the J call TRBJ2-3; D unresolved. V was pared by 7 bases and J by 0 bases, with 2 bases between. Germline CDR1 MNHNY, CDR2 SVGAGI (reference sequence). The CDR3 loop spans 11 amino acids. The CDR3 coding sequence is TGTGCCAGCACAAGCACAGATACGCAGTATTTT. The encoded protein is CASTSTDTQYF.

J is TRBJ2-7 and V is TRBV29-1; D is possibly TRBD1 (5 bases). The V and J ends lost 7 bases and 5 bases respectively, with 21 bases between them. The CDR3 is made up of 14 amino acids. CDR1 and CDR2 from the germline V gene are SQVTM and ANQGSEA. CDR3 residues: CSALTARGADEQYF. The CDR3 bases are TGCAGCGCCCTGACCGCTAGGGGCGCGGACGAGCAGTACTTC.

This chain uses TRBV19 with TRBJ2-7; D may be TRBD2 (6 bases). Germline assignment: CDR1 LNHDA and CDR2 SQIVND (reference sequence). The CDR3 spans 15 residues. With 2 bases removed from V and 3 bases from J, the gap between germline ends came to 14 bases. The CDR3 coding sequence is TGTGCCAGTAGTATATACGGGGGAAAGAGCTACGAGCAGTACTTC. Amino acid sequence: CASSIYGGKSYEQYF.

This rearrangement joins TRBV29-1 to TRBJ2-5; D not resolved. The CDR3 contains 12 residues. In germline, CDR1 is SQVTM, CDR2 ANQGSEA. Trimming took off 4 bases at V and 5 bases at J, with 11 bases between the two ends. The CDR3 spells CSVVLTAETQYF. DNA of the CDR3: TGCAGCGTTGTTCTGACGGCGGAGACCCAGTACTTC. Variable domain in full (rest from reference TRBV29-1 and TRBJ2-5): SAVISQKPSRDICQRGTSLTIQCQVDSQVTMMFWYRQQPGQSLTLIATANQGSEATYESGFVIDKFPISRPNLTFSTLTVSNMSPEDSSIYLCSVVLTAETQYFGPGTRLLVL.

The rearrangement joins TRBV6-1 to TRBJ1-4, with unresolved D. With 8 bases removed from V and 5 bases from J, the gap between germline ends came to 12 bases. CDR1 is MNHNS and CDR2 is SASEGT in the germline V gene. CDR3 length: 13 residues. The CDR3 coding sequence is TGTGCCAGCCACGGTAGAGAGAATGAAAAACTGTTTTTT. Its translation: CASHGRENEKLFF.

The V call is TRBV5-4, the J call TRBJ1-4; 8 bases are a match to TRBD1. CDR1 and CDR2 from the germline V gene are SGHNT and YYREEE (reference sequence). The CDR3 contains 16 residues. The trim removed 0 bases at V and 8 bases at J, leaving 9 bases unmatched. CDR3 sequence (DNA): TGTGCCAGCAGCTTGGGACAGGGGAGGACCGAGGAAAAACTGTTTTTT. As protein: CASSLGQGRTEEKLFF.

This clone was observed many times. The rearrangement uses TRBV19 and TRBJ2-1; 10 bases line up with TRBD2. This CDR3 has 14 amino acids. Germline V gives CDR1 LNHDA, CDR2 SQIVND (reference sequence). V gave up 5 bases and J gave up 5 bases; unmatched junction bases: 3. CDR3 sequence: CASSALAGNNEQFF. As DNA, the CDR3 is TGTGCCAGTAGTGCACTAGCGGGAAACAATGAGCAGTTCTTC.

This clone turned up a few times. The rearrangement joins TRBV4-3 to TRBJ2-6; no clear D. This CDR3 contains 17 residues. V was pared by 1 base and J by 0 bases, with 10 bases between. In germline, CDR1 is LGHNA, CDR2 YSLEER. The CDR3 nucleotides are TGCGCCAGCAGCCAAGTTGCCCGGAGCTCTGGGGCCAACGTCCTGACTTTC. It codes for CASSQVARSSGANVLTF.

V usage is TRBV19 and J usage is TRBJ2-2; no firm D call. V shed 2 bases and J shed 6 bases, with 10 bases lying between them. Germline V gene lookup returns CDR1 LNHDA and CDR2 SQIVND (reference sequence). The CDR3 sequence is 14 residues long. The CDR3 loop reads CASSITGLPGELFF. DNA of the CDR3: TGTGCCAGTAGTATAACGGGTCTACCCGGGGAGCTGTTTTTT.

Only a few counts were recorded for this clone. The chain joins TRBV7-9 to TRBJ2-2; D remains unclear. Germline V lookup: CDR1 SEHNR, CDR2 FQNEAQ (reference sequence). The CDR3 has 13 residues. V lost 3 bases and J lost 1, with 3 bases in between. The CDR3 bases are TGTGCCAGCAGCTTTGGGAACACCGGGGAGCTGTTTTTT. This codes for CASSFGNTGELFF.

This chain joins TRBV10-2 and TRBJ1-2; 10 nucleotides agree with TRBD1. Germline-derived CDR1 and CDR2 are WSHSY and SAAADI. This CDR3 has 15 amino acids. Unmatched junction bases numbered 7, after V lost 3 bases and J lost 6 bases. Here the CDR3 DNA reads TGCGCCAGCAGTGACTTCGGGACAGGGGCTGATGGCTACACCTTC. Amino acid sequence: CASSDFGTGADGYTF.

The rearrangement joins TRBV25-1 to TRBJ2-3; D remains ambiguous. The germline V gene encodes CDR1 MGHDK and CDR2 SYGVNS. V lost 3 bases and J lost 6, with 16 bases in between. CDR3 length: 15 amino acids. Written as DNA, the CDR3 is TGTGCCAGCAGTGACGAAACCCGCACCACGGATACGCAGTATTTT. Encoded protein: CASSDETRTTDTQYF.

The gene calls are TRBV6-5 and TRBJ2-1; D call uncertain. The length of the CDR3 is 15 residues. The V and J ends lost 3 bases and 0 bases respectively, with 9 bases between them. Per germline, CDR1 MNHEY and CDR2 SVGAGI. Here the CDR3 reads CASSYWKSSYNEQFF. CDR3 nucleotides: TGTGCCAGCAGTTATTGGAAGAGCTCCTACAATGAGCAGTTCTTC.

This chain connects TRBV2 to TRBJ1-4; no firm D call. Per germline, CDR1 SNHLY and CDR2 FYNNEI. This CDR3 is built from 16 residues. V was shortened by 6 bases and J by 2 bases, with 16 bases between the two germline ends. CDR3 amino acids: CASSRRPALTNEKLFF. Here the CDR3 DNA reads TGTGCCAGCAGCCGGAGACCGGCCCTCACTAATGAAAAACTGTTTTTT.

V usage is TRBV5-6 and J usage is TRBJ1-3, with TRBD1 as a possible D gene (5 bases). The germline V gene has CDR1 SGHDT and CDR2 YYEEEE. The V and J ends lost 3 bases and 6 bases respectively, with 10 bases between them. CDR3 size: 13 residues. The CDR3 here is CASSSWGPNTIYF. The CDR3 nucleotides are TGTGCCAGCAGCTCTTGGGGACCAAACACCATATATTTT.

The CDR3 bases are TGTGCCAGCACCAGGGGGACAGCCCAAGGGCCCCAGCATTTT. It yields the protein CASTRGTAQGPQHF. J is TRBJ1-5 and V is TRBV2; 7 bases align to TRBD1. Germline V gene sequence: CDR1 SNHLY, CDR2 FYNNEI. This CDR3 has 14 residues. The V segment lost 7 bases and the J segment 9 bases; nucleotides outside the gene matches: 12.

The chain links TRBV6-1 to TRBJ2-7; D is perhaps TRBD2 (6 bases). The ends were cut back, 6 bases at V and 3 bases at J, with 9 bases in the middle. Germline V gene lookup returns CDR1 MNHNS and CDR2 SASEGT. The CDR3 spans 12 residues. The DNA of the CDR3 is TGTGCCAGCAGCGGGACTCTCTACGAGCAGTACTTC. Encoded protein: CASSGTLYEQYF.

The rearrangement links TRBV5-5 to TRBJ2-7; 8 bases are shared with TRBD1. V was clipped by 5 bases and J by 2 bases; unmatched bases: 6. The CDR3 consists of 14 residues. The germline V gene has CDR1 SGHKS and CDR2 YYEKEE (reference sequence). The CDR3 bases are TGTGCCAGCAGGCCGGGACAGGCACCCTACGAGCAGTACTTC. Amino acids: CASRPGQAPYEQYF.

The chain combines TRBV7-9 with TRBJ2-1; 10 nucleotides line up with TRBD2. J lost 0 bases, V lost 4 bases, and 0 bases had no gene match. The CDR3 contains 15 residues. Per the germline V gene, CDR1 is SEHNR and CDR2 is FQNEAQ (reference sequence). In DNA, the CDR3 is TGTGCCAGCAGCTGGACTAGCGGCTCCTACAATGAGCAGTTCTTC. This translates into CASSWTSGSYNEQFF.

The chain carries TRBV11-2 and TRBJ2-7; 11 bases align to TRBD2. Per germline, CDR1 SGHAT and CDR2 FQNNGV. The CDR3 spans 15 residues. V was clipped by 1 base and J by 4 bases; unmatched bases: 3. CDR3 protein: CASSLVRLAGYEQYF. The CDR3 DNA reads as TGTGCCAGCAGCTTAGTGCGACTAGCGGGGTACGAGCAGTACTTC.

The V call is TRBV5-1, the J call TRBJ2-7; 9 nucleotides align to TRBD1. Germline values: CDR1 SGHRS, CDR2 YFSETQ. This CDR3 region has 16 residues. Trimming removed 1 base from V and 2 bases from J; junction bases left unmatched: 7. CDR3 loop: CASSLRTGGRTYEQYF. The CDR3 DNA reads as TGCGCCAGCAGCTTGAGAACAGGGGGCCGTACCTACGAGCAGTACTTC.

This chain connects TRBV27 to TRBJ2-7, with D unresolved. V dropped 1 base and J dropped 0 bases, with 4 bases sitting between them. This CDR3 has 13 residues. Germline V lookup: CDR1 MNHEY, CDR2 SMNVEV (reference sequence). Written as DNA, the CDR3 is TGTGCCAGCAGTTTATACCGCTCCTACGAGCAGTACTTC. Protein: CASSLYRSYEQYF.

J is TRBJ2-3 and V is TRBV7-3, with D possibly matching TRBD1 (5 bases). Trimming removed 2 bases from V and 6 bases from J, with 15 bases in between. CDR1 is SGHTA, CDR2 FQGTGA, per germline. This CDR3 is 15 amino acids long. CDR3: CASSLVGAPRDTQYF. DNA for the CDR3: TGTGCCAGCAGCTTAGTAGGGGCACCCAGGGATACGCAGTATTTT.

The genes are TRBV28 and TRBJ1-2; TRBD1 matches at 7 bases. The CDR3 is 12 residues long. Trimming at V came to 8 bases and at J to 2 bases, leaving 2 bases not matched to a gene. The germline V gene has CDR1 MDHEN and CDR2 SYDVKM. DNA of the CDR3: TGTGCCAGCTTGACAGGGAACTATGGCTACACCTTC. It is translated as CASLTGNYGYTF.

This chain connects TRBV6-6 to TRBJ2-7; TRBD2 might be the D (6 bases). The ends were cut back, 3 bases at V and 2 bases at J, with 11 bases in the middle. This CDR3 is built from 14 residues. Germline lookup yields CDR1 MNHNY and CDR2 SVGAGI (reference sequence). This CDR3 reads CASSYFGGAYEQYF. CDR3 in DNA: TGTGCCAGCAGTTATTTCGGGGGTGCCTACGAGCAGTACTTC.

The chain has TRBV5-6 and TRBJ2-2, with 12 bases aligning to TRBD2. The germline V gene encodes CDR1 SGHDT and CDR2 YYEEEE. This CDR3 comprises 16 residues. V shed 5 bases and J 7 bases; nucleotides not matched to a gene: 9. CDR3 in DNA: TGTGCCAGCAGGCCGGGACTAGCGGGCCGGAACGGGGAGCTGTTTTTT. Protein sequence: CASRPGLAGRNGELFF.

In DNA form, the CDR3 reads TGTGCCAGCAGCTTGGCCGGAGGGGGCGGCTACGAGCAGTACTTC. The encoded protein is CASSLAGGGGYEQYF. This chain connects TRBV5-4 to TRBJ2-7; D is perhaps TRBD1 (7 bases). Between the trimmed V and J ends, which lost 0 bases and 3 bases, there was a span of 13 bases. The CDR3 length is 15 residues. Germline-derived CDR1 and CDR2 are SGHNT and YYREEE (reference sequence).